The clone carrying this TCR beta chain was counted many times. The sample belongs to a study of identical twins. TCRdb ran MiXCR on the 5' RACE reads and lists one entry per CDR3 protein. Found here are 200,000 to 300,000 distinct CDR3 sequences, 10% of them singletons; the top ten hold about 9%. V shed 6 bases and J shed 1 base, with 19 bases lying between them. The CDR3 has 16 residues. CDR1 and CDR2 from the germline V gene are DFQATT and SNEGSKA (reference sequence). Sequencing was done on a sample of memory T cells sorted from blood. This rearrangement joins TRBV20-1 to TRBJ2-1; maybe TRBD1 (6 bases). This clonotype originated in a man aged 50-59 years in good health. The CDR3 reads CSAHKTGPKSYNEQFF. The CDR3 nucleotides read TGCAGTGCACATAAAACAGGGCCTAAATCCTACAATGAGCAGTTCTTC.